This entry concerns a single T cell receptor beta chain. The data stem from a study of T cell changes during pregnancy in multiple sclerosis. The CDR3 covers 15 residues. Germline CDR1 SGDLS, CDR2 YYNGEE. V was pared by 0 bases and J by 2 bases, with 8 bases between. Some clones are missing from TCRdb's copy, which holds only in-frame ones; the method was immunoSEQ multiplex PCR. The sample has tens of thousands of clones, roughly 90% seen once; the top ten hold around 3.3%. The genes are TRBV9 and TRBJ2-2, with D possibly being TRBD2 (5 bases). This TCR was sampled from a female donor with multiple sclerosis, enrolled in a pregnancy study. Sequences were derived from CD8+ T cells from peripheral blood mononuclear cells, sampled before pregnancy. CDR3 loop: CASSVGGINTGELFF. DNA for the CDR3: TGTGCCAGCAGCGTAGGAGGGATTAACACCGGGGAGCTGTTTTTT.